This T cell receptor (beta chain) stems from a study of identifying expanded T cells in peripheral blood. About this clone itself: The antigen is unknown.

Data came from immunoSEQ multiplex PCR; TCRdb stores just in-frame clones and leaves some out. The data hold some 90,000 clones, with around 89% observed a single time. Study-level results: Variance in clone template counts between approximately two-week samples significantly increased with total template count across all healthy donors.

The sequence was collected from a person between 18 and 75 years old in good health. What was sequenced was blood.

DNA for the CDR3: TGTGCCAGCAGCTCGGGCTGGGACACCCCTCGGTACTTC. This gives the protein CASSSGWDTPRYF. The V and J genes are TRBV5-4 and TRBJ2-7, with D possibly being TRBD1 (6 bases). Trimming cost V 3 bases and J 12 bases, with 19 bases left between them. The CDR3 spans 13 residues. Germline-derived CDR1 and CDR2 are SGHNT and YYREEE (reference sequence).